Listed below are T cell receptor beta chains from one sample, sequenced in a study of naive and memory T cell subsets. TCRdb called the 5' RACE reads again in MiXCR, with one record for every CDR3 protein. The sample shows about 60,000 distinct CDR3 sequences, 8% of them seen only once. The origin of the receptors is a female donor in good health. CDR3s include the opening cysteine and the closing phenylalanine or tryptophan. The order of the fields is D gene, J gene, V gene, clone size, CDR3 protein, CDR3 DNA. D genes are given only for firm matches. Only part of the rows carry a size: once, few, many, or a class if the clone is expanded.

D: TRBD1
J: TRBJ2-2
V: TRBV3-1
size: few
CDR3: CASSLGTGLRPSGELFF
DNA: TGTGCCAGCAGTCTCGGGACAGGGTTGAGGCCGTCCGGGGAGCTGTTTTTT

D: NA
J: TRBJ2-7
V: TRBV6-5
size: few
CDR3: CASSYQGGEQYF
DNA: TGTGCCAGCAGTTACCAGGGGGGCGAGCAGTACTTC

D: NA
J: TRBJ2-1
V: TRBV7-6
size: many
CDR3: CASSSYSGSYNEQFF
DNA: TGTGCCAGCAGCTCCTACAGTGGGAGCTACAATGAGCAGTTCTTC

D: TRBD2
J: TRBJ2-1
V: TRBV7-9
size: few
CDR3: CASSLGGGGPLYNEQFF
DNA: TGTGCCAGCAGCTTAGGCGGGGGGGGTCCCCTCTACAATGAGCAGTTCTTC

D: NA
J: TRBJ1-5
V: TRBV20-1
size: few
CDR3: CSARDQRRWGTDRPQHF
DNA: TGCAGTGCTAGAGATCAAAGGCGTTGGGGCACCGATCGTCCCCAGCATTTT

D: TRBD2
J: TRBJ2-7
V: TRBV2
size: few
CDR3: CASSGTSGIYEQYF
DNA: TGTGCCAGCAGCGGGACTAGCGGGATATACGAGCAGTACTTC

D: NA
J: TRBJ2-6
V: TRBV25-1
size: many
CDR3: CASSGGLMSTPPLSLLSGANVLTF
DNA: TGTGCCAGCAGTGGGGGTTTAATGTCCACTCCCCCCTTAAGCCTTCTCTCTGGGGCCAACGTCCTGACTTTC

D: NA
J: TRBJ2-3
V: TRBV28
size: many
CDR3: CASSLRNKDTQYF
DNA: TGTGCCAGCAGTTTAAGGAATAAGGATACGCAGTATTTT

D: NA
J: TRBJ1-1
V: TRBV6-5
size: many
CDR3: CASKVGSMNTEAFF
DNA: TGTGCCAGCAAGGTCGGGTCGATGAACACTGAAGCTTTCTTT

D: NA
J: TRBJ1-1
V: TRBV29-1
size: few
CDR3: CSVDKDVASKAFF
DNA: TGCAGCGTTGATAAGGATGTGGCCTCTAAAGCTTTCTTT

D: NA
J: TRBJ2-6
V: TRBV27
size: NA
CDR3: CATSPSGANVLTF
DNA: TGTGCCACGAGCCCCTCTGGGGCCAACGTCCTGACTTTC

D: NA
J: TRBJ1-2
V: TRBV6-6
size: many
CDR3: CASSPHFGNYGYTF
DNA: TGTGCCAGCAGTCCGCATTTCGGTAACTATGGCTACACCTTC

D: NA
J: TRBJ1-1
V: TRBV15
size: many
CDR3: CATSRDRGAVTEAFF
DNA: TGTGCCACCAGCAGAGACCGTGGCGCGGTCACTGAAGCTTTCTTT

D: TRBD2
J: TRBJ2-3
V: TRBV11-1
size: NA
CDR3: CASSLRGGLGPDTQYF
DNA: TGTGCCAGCAGCCTTCGAGGGGGACTAGGGCCAGATACGCAGTATTTT

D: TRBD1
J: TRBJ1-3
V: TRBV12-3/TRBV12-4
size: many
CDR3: CASRDRADGNTIYF
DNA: TGTGCCAGCAGGGACAGGGCTGATGGAAACACCATATATTTT

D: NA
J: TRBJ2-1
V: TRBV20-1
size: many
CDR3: CSARDPLDEQFF
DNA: TGCAGTGCTAGAGATCCTCTGGATGAGCAGTTCTTC

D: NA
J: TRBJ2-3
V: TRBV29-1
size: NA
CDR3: CSVGLGETDTQYF
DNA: TGCAGCGTCGGACTCGGGGAAACAGATACGCAGTATTTT

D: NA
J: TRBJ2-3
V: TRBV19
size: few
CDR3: CASSQAGVADTQYF
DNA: TGTGCCAGTAGTCAAGCAGGAGTAGCAGATACGCAGTATTTT

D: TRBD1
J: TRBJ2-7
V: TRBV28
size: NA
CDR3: CASSLGTTGVDEQYF
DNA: TGTGCCAGCAGTCTCGGGACGACAGGGGTTGACGAGCAGTACTTC

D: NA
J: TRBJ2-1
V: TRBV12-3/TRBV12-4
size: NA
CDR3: CASSFADLGNEQFF
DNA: TGTGCCAGCAGTTTCGCGGACCTAGGCAATGAGCAGTTCTTC

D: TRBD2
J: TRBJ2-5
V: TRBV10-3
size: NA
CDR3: CAISGTSGRETQYF
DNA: TGTGCCATCAGTGGGACTAGCGGGAGAGAGACCCAGTACTTC

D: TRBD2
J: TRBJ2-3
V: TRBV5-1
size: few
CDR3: CASSLGAGNTDTQYF
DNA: TGCGCCAGCAGCTTGGGAGCGGGGAACACAGATACGCAGTATTTT

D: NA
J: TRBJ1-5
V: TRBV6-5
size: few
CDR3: CASSYSGVSSNQPQHF
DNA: TGTGCCAGCAGTTACTCGGGAGTCTCAAGCAATCAGCCCCAGCATTTT

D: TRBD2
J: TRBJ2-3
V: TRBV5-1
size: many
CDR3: CASSLLPSGGGTDTQYF
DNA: TGCGCCAGCAGCTTATTACCTAGCGGGGGAGGGACAGATACGCAGTATTTT

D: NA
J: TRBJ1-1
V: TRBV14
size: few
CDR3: CASSEAKLVAEAFF
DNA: TGTGCCAGCAGCGAAGCGAAGCTGGTCGCTGAAGCTTTCTTT

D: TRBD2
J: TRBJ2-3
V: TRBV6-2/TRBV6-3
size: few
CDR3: CASSSKLAGDTDTQYF
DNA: TGTGCCAGCAGTTCCAAACTAGCGGGGGACACAGATACGCAGTATTTT

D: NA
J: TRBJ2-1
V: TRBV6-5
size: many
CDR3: CASSTQNEQFF
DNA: TGTGCCAGCAGTACTCAAAATGAGCAGTTCTTC

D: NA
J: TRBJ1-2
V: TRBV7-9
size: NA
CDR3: CASSLEGFNGYTF
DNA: TGTGCCAGCAGCTTGGAGGGATTTAATGGCTACACCTTC

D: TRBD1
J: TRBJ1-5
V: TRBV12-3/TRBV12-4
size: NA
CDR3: CASSTGTGVSQPQHF
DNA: TGTGCCAGCAGTACCGGGACAGGGGTATCCCAGCCCCAGCATTTT

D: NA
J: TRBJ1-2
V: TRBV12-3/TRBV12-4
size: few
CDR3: CASSFARGHYGYTF
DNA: TGTGCCAGCAGTTTTGCCCGGGGGCATTATGGCTACACCTTC

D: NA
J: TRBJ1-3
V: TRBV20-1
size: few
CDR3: CSAGAGNTIYF
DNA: TGCAGTGCAGGGGCTGGAAACACCATATATTTT